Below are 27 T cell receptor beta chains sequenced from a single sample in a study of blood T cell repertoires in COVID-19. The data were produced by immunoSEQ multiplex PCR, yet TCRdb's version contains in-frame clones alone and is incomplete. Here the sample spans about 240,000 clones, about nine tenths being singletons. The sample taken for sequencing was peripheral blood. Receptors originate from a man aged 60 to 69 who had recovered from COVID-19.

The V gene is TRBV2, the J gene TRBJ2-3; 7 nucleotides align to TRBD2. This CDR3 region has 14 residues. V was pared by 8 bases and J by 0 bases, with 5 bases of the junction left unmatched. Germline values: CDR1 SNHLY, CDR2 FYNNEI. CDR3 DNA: TGTGCCAGCCAGCGGGAAGTTAGCACAGATACGCAGTATTTT. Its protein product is CASQREVSTDTQYF.

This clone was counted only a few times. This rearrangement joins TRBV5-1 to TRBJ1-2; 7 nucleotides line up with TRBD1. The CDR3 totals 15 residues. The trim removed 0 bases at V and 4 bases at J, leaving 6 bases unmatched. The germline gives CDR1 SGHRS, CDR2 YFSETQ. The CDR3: CASSLEGAQAYGYTF. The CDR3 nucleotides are TGCGCCAGCAGCTTGGAGGGGGCGCAGGCCTATGGCTACACCTTC.

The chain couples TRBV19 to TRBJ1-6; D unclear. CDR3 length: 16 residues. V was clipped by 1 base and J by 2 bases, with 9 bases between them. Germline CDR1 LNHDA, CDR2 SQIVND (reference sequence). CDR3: CASSIGALPYNSPLHF. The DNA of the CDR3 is TGTGCCAGTAGTATAGGGGCTCTACCCTATAATTCACCCCTCCACTTT.

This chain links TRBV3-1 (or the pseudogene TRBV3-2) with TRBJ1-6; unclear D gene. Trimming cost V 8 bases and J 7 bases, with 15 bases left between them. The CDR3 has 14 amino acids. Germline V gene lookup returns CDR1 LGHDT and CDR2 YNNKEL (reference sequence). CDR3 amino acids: CASATSSGNSPLHF. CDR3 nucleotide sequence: TGTGCCAGCGCCACCTCAAGCGGGAATTCACCCCTCCACTTT.

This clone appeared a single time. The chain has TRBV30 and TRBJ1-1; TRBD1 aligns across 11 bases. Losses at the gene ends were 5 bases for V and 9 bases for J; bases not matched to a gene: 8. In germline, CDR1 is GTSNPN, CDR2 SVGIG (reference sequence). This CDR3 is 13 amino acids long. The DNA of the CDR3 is TGTGCCTGGGGGACAGGGGGGGCAAAAAAAGCTTTCTTT. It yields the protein CAWGTGGAKKAFF.

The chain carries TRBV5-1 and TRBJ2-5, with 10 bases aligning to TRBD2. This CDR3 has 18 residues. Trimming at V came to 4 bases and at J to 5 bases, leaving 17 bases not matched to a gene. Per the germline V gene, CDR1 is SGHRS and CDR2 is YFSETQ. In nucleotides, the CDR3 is TGCGCCAGCAGCGACCTAGCGGGGGACCTGATAGAAAGGGAGACCCAGTACTTC. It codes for CASSDLAGDLIERETQYF. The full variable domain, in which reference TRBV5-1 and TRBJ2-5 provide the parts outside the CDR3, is KAGVTQTPRYLIKTRGQQVTLSCSPISGHRSVSWYQQTPGQGLQFLFEYFSETQRNKGNFPGRFSGRQFSNSRSEMNVSTLELGDSALYLCASSDLAGDLIERETQYFGPGTRLLVL.

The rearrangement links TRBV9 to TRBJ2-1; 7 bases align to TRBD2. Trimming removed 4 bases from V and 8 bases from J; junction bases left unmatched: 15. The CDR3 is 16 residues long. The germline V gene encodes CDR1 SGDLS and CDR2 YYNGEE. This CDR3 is CASSLLHGGIFDEQFF. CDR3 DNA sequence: TGTGCCAGCAGCCTCCTTCACGGGGGGATCTTCGATGAGCAGTTCTTC.

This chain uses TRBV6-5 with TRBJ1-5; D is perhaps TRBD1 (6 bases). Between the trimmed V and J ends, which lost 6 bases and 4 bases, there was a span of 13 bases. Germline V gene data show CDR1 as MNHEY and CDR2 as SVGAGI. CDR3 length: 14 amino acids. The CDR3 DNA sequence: TGTGCCAGCAGACCCGGGACACGGAATCAGCCCCAGCATTTT. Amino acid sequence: CASRPGTRNQPQHF.

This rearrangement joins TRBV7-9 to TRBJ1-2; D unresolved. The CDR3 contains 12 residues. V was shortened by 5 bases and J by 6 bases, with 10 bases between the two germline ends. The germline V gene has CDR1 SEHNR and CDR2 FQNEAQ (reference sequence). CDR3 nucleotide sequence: TGTGCCAGCAGCGAACTACGGGATGGCTACACCTTC. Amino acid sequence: CASSELRDGYTF. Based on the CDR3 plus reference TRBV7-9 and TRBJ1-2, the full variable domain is DTGVSQNPRHKITKRGQNVTFRCDPISEHNRLYWYRQTLGQGPEFLTYFQNEAQLEKSRLLSDRFSAERPKGSFSTLEIQRTEQGDSAMYLCASSELRDGYTFGSGTRLTVV.

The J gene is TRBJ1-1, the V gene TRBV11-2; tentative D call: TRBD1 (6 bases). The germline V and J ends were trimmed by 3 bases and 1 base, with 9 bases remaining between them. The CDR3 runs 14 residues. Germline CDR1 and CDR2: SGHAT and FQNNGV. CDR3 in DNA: TGTGCCAGCAGCTTTGACAGGCCGAACACTGAAGCTTTCTTT. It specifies CASSFDRPNTEAFF.

In nucleotides, the CDR3 is TGTGCCAGCTCATCTGGGGGGATGGAGACCCAGTACTTC. This translates into CASSSGGMETQYF. V gene TRBV18 combines with J gene TRBJ2-5; TRBD2 is a possible D gene (6 bases). The germline gives CDR1 KGHSH, CDR2 LQKENI. With 5 bases removed from V and 5 bases from J, the gap between germline ends came to 12 bases. This CDR3 has 13 amino acids.

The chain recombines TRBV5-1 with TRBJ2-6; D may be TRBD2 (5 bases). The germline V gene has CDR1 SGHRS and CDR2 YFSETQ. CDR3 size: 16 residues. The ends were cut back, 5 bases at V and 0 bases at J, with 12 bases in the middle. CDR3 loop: CASRSSPVSGANVLTF. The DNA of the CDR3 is TGCGCCAGCAGGTCTAGCCCTGTCTCTGGGGCCAACGTCCTGACTTTC. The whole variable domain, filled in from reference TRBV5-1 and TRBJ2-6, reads KAGVTQTPRYLIKTRGQQVTLSCSPISGHRSVSWYQQTPGQGLQFLFEYFSETQRNKGNFPGRFSGRQFSNSRSEMNVSTLELGDSALYLCASRSSPVSGANVLTFGAGSRLTVL.

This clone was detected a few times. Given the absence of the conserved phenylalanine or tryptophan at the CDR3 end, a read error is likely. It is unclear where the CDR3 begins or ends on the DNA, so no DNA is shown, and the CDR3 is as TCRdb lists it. Here the CDR3 reads CVTRAGRI. The rearrangement links TRBV5-4 to TRBJ1-3. The germline V gene has CDR1 SGHNT and CDR2 YYREEE (reference sequence). Both ends counted, the CDR3 spans 8 residues.

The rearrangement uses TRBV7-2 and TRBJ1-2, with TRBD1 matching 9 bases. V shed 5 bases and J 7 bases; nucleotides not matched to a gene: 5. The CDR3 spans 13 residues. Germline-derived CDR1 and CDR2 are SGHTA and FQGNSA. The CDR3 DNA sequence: TGTGCCAGCAGCGGGACAGGGAGGGGTGGCTACACCTTC. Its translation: CASSGTGRGGYTF.

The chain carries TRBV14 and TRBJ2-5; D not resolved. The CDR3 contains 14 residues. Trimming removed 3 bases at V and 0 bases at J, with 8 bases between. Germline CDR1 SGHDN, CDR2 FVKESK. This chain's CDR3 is CASSQSRNQETQYF. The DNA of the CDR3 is TGTGCCAGCAGCCAGTCCAGAAACCAAGAGACCCAGTACTTC.

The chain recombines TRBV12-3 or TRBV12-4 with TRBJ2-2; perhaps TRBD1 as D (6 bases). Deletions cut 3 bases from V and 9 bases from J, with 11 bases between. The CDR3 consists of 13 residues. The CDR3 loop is CASSFRGRRELFF. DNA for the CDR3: TGTGCCAGCAGTTTCAGGGGTAGGCGGGAGCTGTTTTTT.

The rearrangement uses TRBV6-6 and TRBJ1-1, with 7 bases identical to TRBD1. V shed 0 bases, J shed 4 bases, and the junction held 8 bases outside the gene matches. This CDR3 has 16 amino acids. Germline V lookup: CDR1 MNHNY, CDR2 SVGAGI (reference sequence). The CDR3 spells CASSYSKGQTVTEAFF. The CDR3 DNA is TGTGCCAGCAGTTACTCGAAGGGACAGACTGTCACTGAAGCTTTCTTT.

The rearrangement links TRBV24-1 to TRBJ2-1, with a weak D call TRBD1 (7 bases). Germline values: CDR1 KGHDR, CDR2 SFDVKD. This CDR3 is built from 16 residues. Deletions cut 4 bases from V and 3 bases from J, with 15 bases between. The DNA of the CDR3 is TGTGCCACCAGTGACCCCAGGGGGGACAGCTACAATGAGCAGTTCTTC. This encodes CATSDPRGDSYNEQFF.

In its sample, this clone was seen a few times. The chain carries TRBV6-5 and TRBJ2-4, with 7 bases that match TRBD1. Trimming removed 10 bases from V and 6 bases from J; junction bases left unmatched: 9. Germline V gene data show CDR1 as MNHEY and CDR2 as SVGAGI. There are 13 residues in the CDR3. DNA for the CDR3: TGTGCCACTTCAGACAGGGCGCTAAACATTCAGTACTTC. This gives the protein CATSDRALNIQYF.

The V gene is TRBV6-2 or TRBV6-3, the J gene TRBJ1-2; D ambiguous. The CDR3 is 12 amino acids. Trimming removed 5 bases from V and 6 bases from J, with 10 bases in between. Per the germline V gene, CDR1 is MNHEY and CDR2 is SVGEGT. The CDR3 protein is CASSRGGNGYTF. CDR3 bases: TGTGCCAGCAGTCGGGGAGGTAATGGCTACACCTTC.

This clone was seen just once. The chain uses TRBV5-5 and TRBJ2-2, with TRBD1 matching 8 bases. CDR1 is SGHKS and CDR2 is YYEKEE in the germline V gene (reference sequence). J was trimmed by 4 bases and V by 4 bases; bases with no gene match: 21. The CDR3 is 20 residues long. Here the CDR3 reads CASSLGQGNALMFGTGELFF. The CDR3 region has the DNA TGTGCCAGCAGCCTCGGACAGGGAAATGCCCTTATGTTCGGCACCGGGGAGCTGTTTTTT.

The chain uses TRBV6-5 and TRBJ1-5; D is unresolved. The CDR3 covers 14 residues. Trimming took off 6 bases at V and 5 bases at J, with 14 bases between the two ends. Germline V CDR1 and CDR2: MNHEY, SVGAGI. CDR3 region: CASRSALRDQPQHF. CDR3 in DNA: TGTGCCAGCAGATCGGCGCTGCGGGATCAGCCCCAGCATTTT.

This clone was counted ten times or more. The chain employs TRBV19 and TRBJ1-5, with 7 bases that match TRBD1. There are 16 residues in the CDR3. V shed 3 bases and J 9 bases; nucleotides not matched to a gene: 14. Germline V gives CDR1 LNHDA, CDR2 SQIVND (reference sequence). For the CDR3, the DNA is TGTGCCAGTAGTATTTGGTCAGGGGGTGCTGTTTGGCCCCAGCATTTT. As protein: CASSIWSGGAVWPQHF.

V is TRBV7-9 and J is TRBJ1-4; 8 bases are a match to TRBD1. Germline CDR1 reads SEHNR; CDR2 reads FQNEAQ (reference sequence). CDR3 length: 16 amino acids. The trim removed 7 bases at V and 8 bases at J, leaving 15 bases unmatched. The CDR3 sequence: CASTQRGDRKDEKLFF. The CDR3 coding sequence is TGTGCCAGCACCCAGCGGGGGGACAGGAAGGACGAAAAACTGTTTTTT.

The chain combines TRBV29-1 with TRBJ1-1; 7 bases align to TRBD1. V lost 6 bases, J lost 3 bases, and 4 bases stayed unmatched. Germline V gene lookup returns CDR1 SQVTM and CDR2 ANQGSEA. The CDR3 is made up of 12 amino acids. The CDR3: CSVEQGYTEAFF. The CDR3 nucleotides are TGCAGCGTCGAACAGGGGTACACTGAAGCTTTCTTT. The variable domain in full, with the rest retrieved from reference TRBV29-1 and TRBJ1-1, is SAVISQKPSRDICQRGTSLTIQCQVDSQVTMMFWYRQQPGQSLTLIATANQGSEATYESGFVIDKFPISRPNLTFSTLTVSNMSPEDSSIYLCSVEQGYTEAFFGQGTRLTVV.

CDR3 protein: CASSRTRDRDSQPQHF. CDR3 nucleotides: TGTGCCAGCAGCCGAACCCGGGACAGGGATTCTCAGCCCCAGCATTTT. The chain has TRBV3-1 (or the pseudogene TRBV3-2) and TRBJ1-5; 9 bases fit TRBD1. Germline CDR1 is LGHDT and CDR2 is YNNKEL (reference sequence). The CDR3 covers 16 residues. The junction had 10 bases not matched to a gene; V was cut back by 4 bases and J by 6 bases.

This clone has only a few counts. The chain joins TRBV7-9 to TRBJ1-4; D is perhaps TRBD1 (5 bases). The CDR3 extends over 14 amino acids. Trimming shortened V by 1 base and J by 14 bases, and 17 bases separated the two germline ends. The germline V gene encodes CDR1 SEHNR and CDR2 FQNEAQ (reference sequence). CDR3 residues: CASSLVGPGESLFF. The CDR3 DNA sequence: TGTGCCAGCAGCTTAGTGGGGCCAGGAGAGTCCCTGTTTTTT.